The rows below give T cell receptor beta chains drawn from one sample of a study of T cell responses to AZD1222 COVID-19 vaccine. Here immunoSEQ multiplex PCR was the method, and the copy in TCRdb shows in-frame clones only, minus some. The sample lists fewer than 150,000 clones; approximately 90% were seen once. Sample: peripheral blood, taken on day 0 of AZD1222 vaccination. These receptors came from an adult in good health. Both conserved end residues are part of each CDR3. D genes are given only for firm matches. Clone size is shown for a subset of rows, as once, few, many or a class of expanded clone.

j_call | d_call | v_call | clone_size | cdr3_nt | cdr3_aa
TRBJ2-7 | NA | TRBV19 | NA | TGTGCCAGTCGCGGATTCGACCAGGGCTACTACGAGCAGTACTTC | CASRGFDQGYYEQYF
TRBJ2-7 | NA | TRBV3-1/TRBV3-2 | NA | TGTGCCAGCAGCCAACTTGCGACAGGCACCTACGAGCAGTACTTC | CASSQLATGTYEQYF
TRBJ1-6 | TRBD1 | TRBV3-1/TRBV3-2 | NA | TGTGCCAGCAGCCCGGGACAGAATAATTCACCCCTCCACTTT | CASSPGQNNSPLHF
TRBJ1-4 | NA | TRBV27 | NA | TGTGCCAGCAGTTTCCGTGGAACTAATGAAAAACTGTTTTTT | CASSFRGTNEKLFF
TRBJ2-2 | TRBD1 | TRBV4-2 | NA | TGTGCCAGCAGCCTGGGACAGGCGAACACCGGGGAGCTGTTTTTT | CASSLGQANTGELFF
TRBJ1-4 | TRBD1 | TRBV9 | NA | TGTGCCAGCAGCGCGGGACAGGAGGAATATGAAAAACTGTTTTTT | CASSAGQEEYEKLFF
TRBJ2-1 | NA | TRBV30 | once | TGTGCCTGGCTTGGGTTTGAGCAGTTCTTC | CAWLGFEQFF
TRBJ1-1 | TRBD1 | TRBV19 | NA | TGTGCCAGTAGTGGGGACAGGGGACTCGACACTGAAGCTTTCTTT | CASSGDRGLDTEAFF
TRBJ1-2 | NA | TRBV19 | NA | TGTGCCAGTAGTACCCACAGCTACCCTAACTATGGCTACACCTTC | CASSTHSYPNYGYTF
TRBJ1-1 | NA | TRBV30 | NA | TGTGCCTGGACCCGAACAGGGAACACTGAAGCTTTCTTT | CAWTRTGNTEAFF
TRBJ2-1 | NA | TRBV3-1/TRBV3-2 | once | TGTGCCAGCACCTGGGGACTGAACGATTACAATGAGCAGTTCTTC | CASTWGLNDYNEQFF
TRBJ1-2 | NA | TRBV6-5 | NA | TGTGCCAGCAGCCGGGTCGGGAGGGGCTATGGCTACACCTTC | CASSRVGRGYGYTF
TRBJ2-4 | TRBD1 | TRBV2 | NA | TGTGCCAGCACTTCCGGACAGGGATATAACATTCAGTACTTC | CASTSGQGYNIQYF
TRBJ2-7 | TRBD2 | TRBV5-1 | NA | TGCGCCAGCAGCGTTCTAGCGGGGACTCGCTCCTACGAGCAGTACTTC | CASSVLAGTRSYEQYF
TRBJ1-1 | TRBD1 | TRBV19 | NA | TGTGCCAGTAGTTGGGACAGGGAAGCTTTCTTT | CASSWDREAFF
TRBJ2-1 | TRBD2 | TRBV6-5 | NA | TGTGCCAGCAGTTGGGGACTAGGAGGGGTCGATGAGCAGTTCTTC | CASSWGLGGVDEQFF
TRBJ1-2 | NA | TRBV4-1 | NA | TGCGCCAGCAGTCAACCTACTTGGACCGCCTATGGCTACACCTTC | CASSQPTWTAYGYTF
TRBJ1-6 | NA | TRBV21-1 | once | TGTGCCAGCAACGGGGGGACAGTTGATTCACCCCTCCACTTT | CASNGGTVDSPLHF
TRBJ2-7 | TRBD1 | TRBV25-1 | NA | TGTGCCAGCAGTGCACGACAGGGGAATCGCTCCTACGAGCAGTACTTC | CASSARQGNRSYEQYF
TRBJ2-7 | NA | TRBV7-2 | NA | TGTGCCAGCAGCTCCCAGCACGGGGTTTACTACGAGCAGTACTTC | CASSSQHGVYYEQYF
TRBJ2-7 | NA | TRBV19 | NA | TGTGCCAGTAGTATAAACCCGGGAGCCACACTGGACGAGCAGTACTTC | CASSINPGATLDEQYF
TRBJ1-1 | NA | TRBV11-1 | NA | TGTGCCAGCATCATGGATCGACATCTGAACACTGAAGCTTTCTTT | CASIMDRHLNTEAFF
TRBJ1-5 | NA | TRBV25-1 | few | TGTGCCAGCAGTGACACCAGGCGCAATCAGCCCCAGCATTTT | CASSDTRRNQPQHF
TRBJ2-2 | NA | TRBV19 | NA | TGTGCCAGTAATCCAAAAGGAGGCAGTAACGGGGAGCTGTTTTTT | CASNPKGGSNGELFF
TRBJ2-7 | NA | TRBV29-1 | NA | TGCAGCGTGGGGGACACAGCCTACGAGCAGTACTTC | CSVGDTAYEQYF
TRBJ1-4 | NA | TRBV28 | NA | TGTGCCAGCAGCCCCGGACACCTTAAAGATGAAAAACTGTTTTTT | CASSPGHLKDEKLFF
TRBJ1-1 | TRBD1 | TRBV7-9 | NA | TGTGCCAGCAGCTTAGTAGGGACAGCCACTGAAGCTTTCTTT | CASSLVGTATEAFF
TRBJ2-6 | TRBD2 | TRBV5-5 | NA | TGTGCCAGCAGCCGAACTAGCGGGAGCTTGGGGGCCAACGTCCTGACTTTC | CASSRTSGSLGANVLTF
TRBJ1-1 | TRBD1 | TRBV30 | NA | TGTGCCTGGAATTCGAAGGGACAGGGGAAAGAAGCTTTCTTT | CAWNSKGQGKEAFF
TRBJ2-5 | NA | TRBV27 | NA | TGTGCCAGCAGTCCCGCCGGGACCGACCAAGAGACCCAGTACTTC | CASSPAGTDQETQYF
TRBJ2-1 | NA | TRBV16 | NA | TGTGCCAGCAGCCGGAGGAGTAATGAGCAGTTCTTC | CASSRRSNEQFF
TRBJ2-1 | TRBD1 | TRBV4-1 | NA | TGCGCCAGCAGCCAATCAGGGGGCGCATACAATGAGCAGTTCTTC | CASSQSGGAYNEQFF
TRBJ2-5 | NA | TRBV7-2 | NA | TGTGCCAGCAGCTCCCTGGGAGCTCGAGAGACCCAGTACTTC | CASSSLGARETQYF
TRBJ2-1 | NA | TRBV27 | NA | TGTGCCAGCAGTTTGATAGAGTCCCCCTACAATGAGCAGTTCTTC | CASSLIESPYNEQFF
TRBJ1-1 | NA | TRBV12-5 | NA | TGTGCTAGTGGCTCACGAGACATGGACGGGTACACTGAAGCTTTCTTT | CASGSRDMDGYTEAFF
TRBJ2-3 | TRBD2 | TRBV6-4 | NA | TGTGCCAGCAGTAAGAGGGCGGGAGCCACAGATACGCAGTATTTT | CASSKRAGATDTQYF
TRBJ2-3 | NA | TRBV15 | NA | TGTGCCACCAGCAGAGATTGGGGCCTGGAGGAGAGCACAGATACGCAGTATTTT | CATSRDWGLEESTDTQYF
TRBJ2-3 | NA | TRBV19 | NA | TGTGCCAGTAGTATAAGACCGAGTGGCACAGATACGCAGTATTTT | CASSIRPSGTDTQYF
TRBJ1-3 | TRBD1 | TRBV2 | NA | TGTGCCAGCAGTGATTTCGCAGGGGGCGCGTCCGGAAACACCATATATTTT | CASSDFAGGASGNTIYF
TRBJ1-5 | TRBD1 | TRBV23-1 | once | TGCGCCAGCACACAGGGGTACAATCAGCCCCAGCATTTT | CASTQGYNQPQHF
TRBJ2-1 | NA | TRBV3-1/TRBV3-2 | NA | TGTGCCAGCAGCCACGAGTGGGCCTACAATGAGCAGTTCTTC | CASSHEWAYNEQFF
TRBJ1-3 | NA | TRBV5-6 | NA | TGTGCCAGCAGCGGACATCGCGGGGCGAATCCGGGAAACACCATATATTTT | CASSGHRGANPGNTIYF
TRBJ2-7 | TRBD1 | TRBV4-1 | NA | TGCGCCAGCAGCCAAACGACAGGGTACTCCTACGAGCAGTACTTC | CASSQTTGYSYEQYF
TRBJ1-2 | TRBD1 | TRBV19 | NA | TGTGCCAGTAGTATTCCCACTCTAGCGACAGGGACGAACTATGGCTACACCTTC | CASSIPTLATGTNYGYTF
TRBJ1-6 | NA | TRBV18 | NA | TGTGCCAGCTCTACGAGGGGGGTCCCCTATAATTCACCCCTCCACTTT | CASSTRGVPYNSPLHF
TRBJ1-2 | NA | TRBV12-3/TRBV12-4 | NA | TGTGCCAGCAGTCAGGGACATGGCTACACCTTC | CASSQGHGYTF
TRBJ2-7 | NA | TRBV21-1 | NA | TGTGCCAGCAGCCCTCCCGACAGGGGCATCGAATACGAGCAGTACTTC | CASSPPDRGIEYEQYF
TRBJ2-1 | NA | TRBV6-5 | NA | TGTGCCAGCAGTTACGGGGGGACATCCTACAATGAGCAGTTCTTC | CASSYGGTSYNEQFF
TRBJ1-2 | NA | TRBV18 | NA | TGTGCCAGCTCACCACGGGCCCAGGGAGGGGATGGCTACACCTTC | CASSPRAQGGDGYTF
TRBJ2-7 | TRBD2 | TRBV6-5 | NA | TGTGCCAGCAGTTACTCCGGGGGGGGACCCAGATACGAGCAGTACTTC | CASSYSGGGPRYEQYF